The 14 T cell receptor beta chains below were found in one sample sequenced in a study of T cell repertoires in cytomegalovirus infection. For these TCRs, the target antigens are not known. TCRdb reanalysed the reads using MiXCR and keeps one entry per CDR3 protein. The sample contains 650,000 to 850,000 distinct CDR3 sequences, 25% to 30% of which appear only once. The sequenced sample was cultured CD8+ T cells from PBMCs, obtained from culture after CMV antigen stimulation. These receptors originate from a human donor in good health (CMV status not recorded). Some clones in this sample may be carry-over from other donors' samples.

For the CDR3, the DNA is TGTGCCAGCAGTGAAGAGGGGGGGGGCTCCTACGAGCAGTACTTC. This codes for CASSEEGGGSYEQYF. This sequence joins TRBV6-1 and TRBJ2-7; tentative D call: TRBD2 (7 bases). V lost 1 base and J lost 0, with 10 bases in between. The CDR3 has 15 amino acids. Per germline, CDR1 MNHNS and CDR2 SASEGT.

The chain combines TRBV13 with TRBJ2-4, with 7 bases aligning to TRBD1. Germline loops: CDR1 PRHDT, CDR2 FYEKMQ (reference sequence). V trimming: 8 bases; J trimming: 4 bases; junction bases outside the gene matches: 8. The CDR3 is made up of 14 amino acids. The CDR3 sequence: CASSGTAIKNIQYF. The CDR3 nucleotides are TGTGCCAGCTCTGGGACAGCTATTAAAAACATTCAGTACTTC. Based on the CDR3 plus reference TRBV13 and TRBJ2-4, the full variable domain is AAGVIQSPRHLIKEKRETATLKCYPIPRHDTVYWYQQGPGQDPQFLISFYEKMQSDKGSIPDRFSAQQFSDYHSELNMSSLELGDSALYFCASSGTAIKNIQYFGAGTRLSVL.

This clonotype has at least ten counts. This chain joins TRBV7-2 and TRBJ2-7; D remains ambiguous. Trimming removed 1 base from V and 0 bases from J, with 7 bases in between. The CDR3 covers 14 residues. CDR1 and CDR2 from the germline V gene are SGHTA and FQGNSA. The DNA of the CDR3 is TGTGCCAGCAGCTTAGGGGGTGGCTCCTACGAGCAGTACGTC. It specifies CASSLGGGSYEQYV.

This clonotype showed up just once. A much larger clone lies one base from this, so it may be a read error. J is TRBJ1-1 and V is TRBV6-4, with unresolved D. Trimming removed 5 bases at V and 1 base at J, with 8 bases between. There are 13 residues in the CDR3. Germline V gene lookup returns CDR1 MRHNA and CDR2 SNTAGT. The CDR3 region is CASSNTTNTEAFF. The CDR3 coding sequence is TGTGCCAGCAGTAACACTACGAACACTGAAGCTTTCTTT.

This clonotype came up a few times. The chain links TRBV27 to TRBJ2-5; D perhaps matches TRBD2 (5 bases). Trimming cost V 3 bases and J 5 bases, with 7 bases left between them. The CDR3 consists of 12 residues. In germline, CDR1 is MNHEY, CDR2 SMNVEV (reference sequence). The CDR3 spells CASSFRGETQYF. CDR3 sequence (DNA): TGTGCCAGCAGTTTTCGCGGGGAGACCCAGTACTTC.

This clonotype was counted only a few times. J is TRBJ2-7 and V is TRBV7-8; 7 positions agree with TRBD1. Losses at the gene ends were 0 bases for V and 2 bases for J; bases not matched to a gene: 10. CDR1 SGHVS and CDR2 FQNEAQ come from the germline V gene. The CDR3 length is 17 residues. The chain's CDR3 is CASSLARRAGGPYEQYV. CDR3 bases: TGTGCCAGCAGCTTAGCGAGAAGGGCAGGGGGACCCTACGAGCAGTACGTC.

J is TRBJ2-7 and V is TRBV12-3 or TRBV12-4; D gene uncertain. This CDR3 comprises 12 residues. The V end was cut by 1 base, the J end by 5 bases, with 6 bases between. The CDR3 sequence is CASSLGRHEQYV. The CDR3 bases are TGTGCCAGCAGTTTAGGCAGGCACGAGCAGTACGTC.

This clonotype has at least ten counts. J is TRBJ2-5 and V is TRBV7-8; 8 bases are shared with TRBD2. The V and J ends lost 3 bases and 0 bases, in that order; junction bases with no gene match: 9. This CDR3 has 17 amino acids. Germline CDR1 SGHVS, CDR2 FQNEAQ. The CDR3 sequence: CASSFSAGDRYQETQYF. CDR3 DNA: TGTGCCAGCAGCTTCTCAGCGGGGGACCGTTACCAAGAGACCCAGTACTTC.

This clonotype was observed at least ten times. V gene TRBV7-2 combines with J gene TRBJ1-5, with D hard to call. The germline CDR1 and CDR2 sequences are SGHTA and FQGNSA. The CDR3 has 13 residues. Trimming took 5 bases from V and 3 from J, leaving 8 bases between them. The DNA of the CDR3 is TGTGCCAGCAGCCGCGGACTCAATCAGCCCCAGCATTTT. Protein product: CASSRGLNQPQHF.

This clonotype has a single count. The CDR3 does not end in the conserved phenylalanine or tryptophan, so this is likely a read error. This chain connects TRBV19 to TRBJ2-1, with TRBD2 identical over 11 bases. The V segment lost 2 bases and the J segment 2 bases; nucleotides outside the gene matches: 14. Germline V gene lookup returns CDR1 LNHDA and CDR2 SQIVND (reference sequence). The CDR3 runs 20 residues. The CDR3 loop is CASSIFSGGVSALAYNEQFS. For the CDR3, the DNA is TGTGCCAGTAGTATATTTAGCGGGGGGGTTTCCGCCTTAGCCTACAATGAGCAGTTCTCC.

This clonotype was picked up many times. The junction departs from the called germline gene at one end, perhaps through a read error. The chain uses TRBV7-8 and TRBJ2-1, with no clear D. Germline V gene data show CDR1 as SGHVS and CDR2 as FQNEAQ. The CDR3 totals 16 residues. CDR3 DNA: TGTGCCAGCACCTTATCGCCAGGCATAGGGTACAATGAGCAGTTCTTC. As protein: CASTLSPGIGYNEQFF.

This rearrangement joins TRBV7-9 to TRBJ1-6; weak D call: TRBD1 (5 bases). Trimming left V 3 bases short and J 8 bases short, with 14 bases between. The length of the CDR3 is 15 residues. Germline CDR1 is SEHNR and CDR2 is FQNEAQ (reference sequence). The CDR3, as DNA: TGTGCCAGCAGCTTTTTGGGGGAGGAGTATTCACCCCTCCACTTT. Amino acid sequence: CASSFLGEEYSPLHF.

This clonotype was seen a few times. The V call is TRBV11-2, the J call TRBJ2-4; 7 bases match TRBD1. With 5 bases clipped from V and 3 bases from J, the junction kept 10 bases outside the gene matches. CDR3 length equals 16 residues. The germline CDR1 and CDR2 sequences are SGHAT and FQNNGV. The chain's CDR3 is CASSLNHGQDKNIQYF. CDR3 bases: TGTGCCAGCAGCCTTAATCATGGACAGGACAAAAACATTCAGTACTTC.

The chain recombines TRBV27 with TRBJ1-1; TRBD1 might be the D (5 bases). The CDR3 covers 14 residues. Per germline, CDR1 MNHEY and CDR2 SMNVEV (reference sequence). The V end lost 4 bases, the J end lost 3 bases, and 12 bases lay between the germline ends. The CDR3 DNA is TGTGCCAGCAGTTCTCACGGGGGGGACACTGAAGCTTTCTTT. Translation: CASSSHGGDTEAFF.